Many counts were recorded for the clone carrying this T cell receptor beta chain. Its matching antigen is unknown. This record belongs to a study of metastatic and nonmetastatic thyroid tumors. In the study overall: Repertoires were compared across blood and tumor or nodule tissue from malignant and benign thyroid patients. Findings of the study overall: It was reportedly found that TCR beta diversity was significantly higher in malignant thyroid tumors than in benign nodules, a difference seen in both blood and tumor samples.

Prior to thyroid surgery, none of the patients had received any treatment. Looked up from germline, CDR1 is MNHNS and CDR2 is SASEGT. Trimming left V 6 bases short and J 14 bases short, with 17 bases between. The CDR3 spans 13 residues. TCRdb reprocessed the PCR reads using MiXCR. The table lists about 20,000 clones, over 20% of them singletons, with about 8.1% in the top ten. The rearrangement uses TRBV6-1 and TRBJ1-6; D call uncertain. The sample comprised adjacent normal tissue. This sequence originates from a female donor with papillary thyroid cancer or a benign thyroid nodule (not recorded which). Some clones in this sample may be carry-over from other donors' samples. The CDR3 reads CASSPTSKGTLHF. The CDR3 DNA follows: TGTGCCAGCAGCCCGACCTCTAAAGGAACCCTCCACTTT.